This T cell receptor (beta chain) was identified in a study of shared clonotypes between healthy human individuals. Study-wide context: Donors consisted of a couple of women and three men between 18 and 49. For every donor, three CD4 naive, three CD4 memory, two CD8 naive and one CD8 memory plates were used. The study, taken as a whole, reports: For naive CD4 cells, roughly 4.8% of clonotypes were shared across a handful of donors. It was the non-shared clonotypes that had lower generation probabilities than clonotypes shared by all four donors.

CD45RO-negative CD8 cells positively selected for CCR7 made up the naive population, which excluded terminally differentiated effector memory CD45RA+ cells. The length of the CDR3 is 16 residues. V was pared by 3 bases and J by 1 base, with 16 bases between. Germline V lookup: CDR1 SNHLY, CDR2 FYNNEI. Turning to this clone: No antigen is known for it.

TCRdb keeps only in-frame clones here, not all; method: immunoSEQ multiplex PCR. The repertoire holds 2 million to 2.5 million clones, with about 92% as singletons. The sample taken for sequencing was naive CD8+ T cells from PBMCs. The source is a man between 18 and 29 years old in good health. Some clones in this sample may be carry-over from other donors' samples. This sequence joins TRBV2 and TRBJ2-7; D possibly matches TRBD1 or TRBD2 (5 bases each). CDR3 in DNA: TGTGCCAGCAGTGATGAAGGGACCCGGCCTTCCTACGAGCAGTACTTC. Translating it yields CASSDEGTRPSYEQYF.